The source of this T cell receptor (beta chain) is a study of sequential checkpoint blockade in melanoma (dated by TCRdb to between 2018 and 2021). For the wider study: Patients were randomized 1:1 to first-line nivolumab followed by ipilimumab (arm A) or ipilimumab followed by nivolumab (arm B). Maintenance nivolumab came after both trial sequences. Results and caveats for the whole study, not just this receptor: Larger, independent patient cohorts are needed to validate the response-prediction model that combines TCR metrics and mutation burden.

TCRbeta CDR3 regions were immunosequenced from genomic DNA with the immunoSEQ Assay. Before high-throughput sequencing, genomic DNA was amplified using bias-controlled multiplex PCR. As for how the authors treated the data: To quantify the absolute abundance of each unique TCRbeta CDR3 region, the sequences were collapsed and filtered. Clonality, defined as 1 minus Pielou's evenness, was calculated using productive rearrangements only. Clones with significantly greater frequencies in on-treatment versus baseline samples were identified using a previously published method. Imported from immuneACCESS, the table was reduced by TCRdb to in-frame sequences with V and J called. These copies leave out some clones; in studies compared against another copy, an unresolved V gene accounts for under half, and the cause of the remainder is not known. V and J calls and clone size follow that table, whereas D and trimming were derived from the DNA. For this sample there are about 32,000 clones; 82% appear just once. The top ten clonotypes cover 15% to 20% of the sample.

Worth noting for this clone: It has no known antigen specificity. Base-call qualities are not available, and no considerably larger clone is one nucleotide away.

The treatment or condition label on this specimen signifies: randomized to nivolumab then ipilimumab (arm A) or the reverse (arm B). Prior DNA-damaging chemotherapy had not been received by any trial patient. On a FACS Aria II flow cytometer, live CD3+CD8+ cells that were negative for CD19 and CD56 were sorted from thawed PBMCs. Samples came from patients with melanoma in CheckMate 064, a randomized, open-label phase II trial of sequential checkpoint blockade. Peripheral blood mononuclear cells were collected by leukapheresis, purified with Ficoll-Paque, and frozen in human serum with around 10% DMSO. Purity of sorted blood CD3+CD8+ cells was verified at >95% immediately after sorting, followed by DNA extraction. This TCR was recovered from a human donor with melanoma. Sequencing used CD8+ T cells sorted from blood (inferred from file names), obtained from a patient given nivolumab and ipilimumab in sequence.

The CDR3 is CASSSHTGMNTEAFF. The DNA is TGTGCCAGCAGCAGCCACACAGGGATGAACACTGAAGCTTTCTTT. Rearrangement joined TRBV7-9 to TRBJ1-1; the D gene is perhaps TRBD1, on 6 matching bases. Trimming removed 5 bases from V and 0 bases from J, leaving 13 bases between the germline ends. The germline V gene (reference sequence) yields SEHNR for CDR1 and FQNEAQ for CDR2. From cysteine to phenylalanine, the CDR3 is 15 amino acids long. The entry retains the CDR3 DNA only, 45 bases that are in frame from base 1.